The rows below give T cell receptor beta chains drawn from one sample of a study. TCRdb itself ran the multiplex PCR reads through MiXCR, one entry per CDR3 protein. The sample has roughly 1,600 distinct CDR3 sequences, around 3.9% seen once. The sequenced material came from naive CD4+ T cells sorted from blood. These receptors all come from a female donor with breast cancer. Each CDR3 is given with its conserved first and last residue. The D gene is left open where the match is weak. Clone size is stated in some rows and not others, as once, few, many or a class when expanded.

>TRBV12-3/TRBV12-4|medium-sized|TRBJ1-2|TRBD1
TGTGCCAGCAGTTATGAGACAGGGGCGTCTGGCTACACCTTC
CASSYETGASGYTF
>TRBV12-3/TRBV12-4|medium-sized|TRBJ1-2|-
TGTGCCAGCCTCCCCGTAGGGTCGGACTATGGCTACACCTTC
CASLPVGSDYGYTF
>TRBV12-3/TRBV12-4|-|TRBJ1-2|-
TGTGCCAGCAGGGCACCGACCAGGGGTGGCTACACCTTC
CASRAPTRGGYTF
>TRBV12-3/TRBV12-4|medium-sized|TRBJ1-2|-
TGTGCCAGCAGTCTCCAAGGGTATGCTGGCTACACCTTC
CASSLQGYAGYTF
>TRBV12-3/TRBV12-4|medium-sized|TRBJ1-2|-
TGTGCCAGCAGTTTACAGGGGTTTGGCGGCTACACCTTC
CASSLQGFGGYTF
>TRBV12-3/TRBV12-4|many|TRBJ1-2|TRBD1
TGTGCCAGCAGCCAACGGGACAGGGAGGGCGGCTACACCTTC
CASSQRDREGGYTF
>TRBV12-5|medium-sized|TRBJ1-2|-
TGTGCTAGTGGTTCCTGGACACGTTATGGCTACACCTTC
CASGSWTRYGYTF
>TRBV12-3/TRBV12-4|-|TRBJ1-2|TRBD1
TGTGCCAGCAGTTTCGGGACAGGGAGGGTAGGTGGCTACACCTTC
CASSFGTGRVGGYTF
>TRBV12-3/TRBV12-4|many|TRBJ1-2|-
TGTGCCAGCAGTTTGGAAGTGGGGACACCCAGACGCTTC
CASSLEVGTPRRF
>TRBV12-3/TRBV12-4|medium-sized|TRBJ1-2|-
TGTGCCAGCAGCCCTTATAACTATGGCTACACCTTC
CASSPYNYGYTF
>TRBV12-3/TRBV12-4|-|TRBJ1-2|-
TGTGCCAGCAGTTCCACGGACTATGGCTACACCTTC
CASSSTDYGYTF
>TRBV12-3/TRBV12-4|medium-sized|TRBJ1-2|-
TGTGCCAGCAGTTTGCTTAACTATGGCTACACCTTC
CASSLLNYGYTF
>TRBV12-3/TRBV12-4|medium-sized|TRBJ1-2|-
TGTGCCAGCAGTTTACGGAGCGGCTATGGCTACACCTTC
CASSLRSGYGYTF
>TRBV12-3/TRBV12-4|many|TRBJ1-2|-
TGTGCCAGCAGTTTATTCGGGCTTGGCTACACCTTC
CASSLFGLGYTF
>TRBV12-3/TRBV12-4|medium-sized|TRBJ1-2|-
TGTGCCAGCAGTTTAGGACCCGATGGCTACACCTTC
CASSLGPDGYTF
>TRBV12-3/TRBV12-4|medium-sized|TRBJ1-2|-
TGTGCCAGCAGCTCTACAGGGAACGGCTATGGCTACACCTTC
CASSSTGNGYGYTF
>TRBV12-3/TRBV12-4|medium-sized|TRBJ1-2|-
TGTGCCAGCAGTTCTGGGCTGAGGGATAACTATGGCTACACCTTC
CASSSGLRDNYGYTF
>TRBV12-3/TRBV12-4|few|TRBJ1-2|-
TGTGCCAGCAGCTCCGCCATGACAGTACTGAATGGCTACACCTTC
CASSSAMTVLNGYTF
>TRBV12-3/TRBV12-4|-|TRBJ1-2|-
TGTGCCAGCAGTTTACGTCAGGGTTATGGCTACACCTTC
CASSLRQGYGYTF
>TRBV12-3/TRBV12-4|large|TRBJ1-2|TRBD1
TGTGCCAGCAGTCCAGGACAGGGGACTGGCGGCTACACCTTC
CASSPGQGTGGYTF
>TRBV12-3/TRBV12-4|many|TRBJ1-2|-
TGTGCCAGCAGTCAGGCAGCACTCGGCTATGGCTACACCTTC
CASSQAALGYGYTF
>TRBV12-3/TRBV12-4|large|TRBJ1-2|-
TGTGCCAGCAGTGCTCGACGGGCTAACTATGGCTACACCTTC
CASSARRANYGYTF
>TRBV12-3/TRBV12-4|-|TRBJ1-2|TRBD1
TGTGCCAGCAGTTTAGTGGACAGGGCGGACTATGGCTACACCTTC
CASSLVDRADYGYTF
>TRBV12-3/TRBV12-4|many|TRBJ1-2|TRBD1
TGTGCCAGCAGTTCCAGGACAGGGACGATACGCTACACCTTC
CASSSRTGTIRYTF
>TRBV12-3/TRBV12-4|many|TRBJ1-2|-
TGTGCCAGCAGTTTCGGCACAGCACGAAGCTACACCTTC
CASSFGTARSYTF
>TRBV12-3/TRBV12-4|few|TRBJ1-2|-
TGTGCCAGCAGCCTTCCAGGGGTGAGCTATGGCTACACCTTC
CASSLPGVSYGYTF
>TRBV12-3/TRBV12-4|medium-sized|TRBJ1-2|-
TGTGCCAGCACCATAGCTGGCGGCTTCCGCGGCTACACCTTC
CASTIAGGFRGYTF
>TRBV12-3/TRBV12-4|medium-sized|TRBJ1-2|-
TGTGCCAGCAGTTCTCGCCCCGGGACACCTGGCTACACCTTC
CASSSRPGTPGYTF
>TRBV12-3/TRBV12-4|medium-sized|TRBJ1-2|-
TGTGCCAGCAGTCAAATGGTAGAGGGAGGAGGCTACACCTTC
CASSQMVEGGGYTF
>TRBV12-3/TRBV12-4|medium-sized|TRBJ1-2|TRBD1
TGTGCCAGCTTAAAGACAGGGAAGAACTATGGCTACACCTTC
CASLKTGKNYGYTF
>TRBV12-3/TRBV12-4|many|TRBJ1-2|TRBD1
TGTGCCAGCAGTCACGACAGGGGTCGGGGCTACACCTTC
CASSHDRGRGYTF
>TRBV12-3/TRBV12-4|medium-sized|TRBJ1-2|-
TGTGCCAGCAGTTTTAACGAGGGAAACTATGGCTACACCTTC
CASSFNEGNYGYTF
>TRBV12-3/TRBV12-4|many|TRBJ1-2|TRBD1
TGTGCCAGCAGTTCGGGACAGTTCTATGGCTACACCTTC
CASSSGQFYGYTF
>TRBV12-3/TRBV12-4|many|TRBJ1-2|TRBD1
TGTGCCAGCAGTCCGATGACAGGGCCCTATGGCTACACCTTC
CASSPMTGPYGYTF
>TRBV12-3/TRBV12-4|few|TRBJ1-2|-
TGTGCCAGCAGTCCTCGAACAGATCCGTATGGCTACACCTTC
CASSPRTDPYGYTF
>TRBV12-3/TRBV12-4|medium-sized|TRBJ1-2|-
TGTGCCAGCAGGCCCGACGGGACACCCACGTCCAGGGGCTACACCTTC
CASRPDGTPTSRGYTF
>TRBV12-3/TRBV12-4|medium-sized|TRBJ1-2|TRBD1
TGTGCCAGCAGGAGACTTCCCGGGACAGGTTATGGCTACACCTTC
CASRRLPGTGYGYTF
>TRBV12-3/TRBV12-4|medium-sized|TRBJ1-2|TRBD1
TGTGCCAGCAGTTTCGTGGGACAGATATACTTC
CASSFVGQIYF